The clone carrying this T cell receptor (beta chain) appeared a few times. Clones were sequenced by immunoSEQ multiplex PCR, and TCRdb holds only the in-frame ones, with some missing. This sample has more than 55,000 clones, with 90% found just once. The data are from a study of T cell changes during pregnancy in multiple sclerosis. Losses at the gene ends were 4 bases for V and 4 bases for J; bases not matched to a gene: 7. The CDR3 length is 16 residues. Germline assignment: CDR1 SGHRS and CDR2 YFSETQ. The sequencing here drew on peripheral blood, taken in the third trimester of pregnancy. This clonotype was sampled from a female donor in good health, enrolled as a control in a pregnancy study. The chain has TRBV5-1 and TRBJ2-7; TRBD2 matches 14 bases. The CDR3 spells CASSQRTSGRRYEQYF. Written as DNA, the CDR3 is TGCGCCAGCAGCCAAAGGACTAGCGGGAGGAGATACGAGCAGTACTTC.